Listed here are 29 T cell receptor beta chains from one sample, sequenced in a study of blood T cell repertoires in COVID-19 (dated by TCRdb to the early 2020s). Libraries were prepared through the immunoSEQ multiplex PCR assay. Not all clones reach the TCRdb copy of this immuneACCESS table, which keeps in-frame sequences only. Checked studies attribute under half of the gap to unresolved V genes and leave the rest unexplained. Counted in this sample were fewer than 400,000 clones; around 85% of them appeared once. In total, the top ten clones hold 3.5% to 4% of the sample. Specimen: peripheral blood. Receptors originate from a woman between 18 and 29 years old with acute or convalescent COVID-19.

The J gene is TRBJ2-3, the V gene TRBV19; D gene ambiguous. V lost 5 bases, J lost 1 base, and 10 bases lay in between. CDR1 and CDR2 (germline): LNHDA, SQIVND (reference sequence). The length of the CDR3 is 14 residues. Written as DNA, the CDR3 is TGTGCCAGTAGTGCCTACCCACGCACAGATACGCAGTATTTT. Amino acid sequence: CASSAYPRTDTQYF.

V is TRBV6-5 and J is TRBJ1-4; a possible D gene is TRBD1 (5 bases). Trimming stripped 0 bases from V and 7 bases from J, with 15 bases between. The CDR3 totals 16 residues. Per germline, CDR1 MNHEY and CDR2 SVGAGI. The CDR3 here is CASSYSHQGLGEKLFF. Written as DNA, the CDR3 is TGTGCCAGCAGTTACTCACATCAGGGCTTGGGTGAAAAACTGTTTTTT.

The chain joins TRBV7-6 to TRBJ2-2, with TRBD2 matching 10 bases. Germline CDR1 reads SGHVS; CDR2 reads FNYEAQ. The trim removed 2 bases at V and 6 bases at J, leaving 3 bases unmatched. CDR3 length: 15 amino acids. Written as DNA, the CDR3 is TGTGCCAGCAGCTTAAAAGCGGGAGGGCCCGGGGAGCTGTTTTTT. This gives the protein CASSLKAGGPGELFF.

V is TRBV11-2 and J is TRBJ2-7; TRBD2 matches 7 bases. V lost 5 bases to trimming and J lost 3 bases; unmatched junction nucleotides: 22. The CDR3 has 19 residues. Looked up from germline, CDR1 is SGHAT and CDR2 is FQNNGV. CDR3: CASSASGDARDQAYYEQYF. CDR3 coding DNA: TGTGCCAGCAGCGCGAGCGGGGATGCCAGGGATCAAGCATACTACGAGCAGTACTTC.

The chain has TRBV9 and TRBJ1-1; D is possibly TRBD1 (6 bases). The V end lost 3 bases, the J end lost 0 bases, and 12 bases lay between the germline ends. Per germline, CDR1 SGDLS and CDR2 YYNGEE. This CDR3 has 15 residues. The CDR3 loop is CASSGTAYMNTEAFF. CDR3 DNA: TGTGCCAGCAGCGGGACAGCGTACATGAACACTGAAGCTTTCTTT.

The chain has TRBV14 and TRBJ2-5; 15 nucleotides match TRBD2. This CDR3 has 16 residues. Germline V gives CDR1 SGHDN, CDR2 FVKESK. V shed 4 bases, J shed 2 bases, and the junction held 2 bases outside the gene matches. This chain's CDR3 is CASSPGTSGGQETQYF. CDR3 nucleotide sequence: TGTGCCAGCAGCCCGGGGACTAGCGGGGGGCAAGAGACCCAGTACTTC.

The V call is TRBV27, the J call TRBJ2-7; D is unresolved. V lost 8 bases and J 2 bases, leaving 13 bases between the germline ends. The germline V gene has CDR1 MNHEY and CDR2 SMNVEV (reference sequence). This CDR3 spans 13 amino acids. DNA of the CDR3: TGTGCCAGCGCCGACACCGATGCCTACGAGCAGTACTTC. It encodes CASADTDAYEQYF.

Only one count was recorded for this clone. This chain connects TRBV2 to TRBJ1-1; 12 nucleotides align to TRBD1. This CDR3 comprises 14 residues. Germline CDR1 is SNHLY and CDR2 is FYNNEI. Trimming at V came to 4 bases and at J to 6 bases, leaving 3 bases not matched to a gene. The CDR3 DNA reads TGTGCCAGCAGTGGGGACAGGGGGCTCGCTGAAGCTTTCTTT. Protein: CASSGDRGLAEAFF.

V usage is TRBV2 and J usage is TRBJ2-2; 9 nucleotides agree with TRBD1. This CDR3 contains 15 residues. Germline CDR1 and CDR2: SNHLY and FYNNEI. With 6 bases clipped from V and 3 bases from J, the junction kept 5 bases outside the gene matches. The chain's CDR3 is CASRVRDRDTGELFF. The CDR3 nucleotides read TGTGCCAGCAGGGTCCGGGACAGGGACACCGGGGAGCTGTTTTTT.

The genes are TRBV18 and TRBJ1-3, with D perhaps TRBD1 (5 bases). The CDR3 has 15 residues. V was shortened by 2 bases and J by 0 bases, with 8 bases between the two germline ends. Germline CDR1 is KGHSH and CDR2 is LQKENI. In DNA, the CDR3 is TGTGCCAGCTCACCAGCGGGGGACTCTGGAAACACCATATATTTT. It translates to CASSPAGDSGNTIYF.

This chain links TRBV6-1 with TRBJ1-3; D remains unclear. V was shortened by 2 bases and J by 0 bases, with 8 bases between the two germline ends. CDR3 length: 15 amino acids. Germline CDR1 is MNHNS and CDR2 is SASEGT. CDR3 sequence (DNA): TGTGCCAGCAGTGAACATCCACTCTCTGGAAACACCATATATTTT. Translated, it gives CASSEHPLSGNTIYF.

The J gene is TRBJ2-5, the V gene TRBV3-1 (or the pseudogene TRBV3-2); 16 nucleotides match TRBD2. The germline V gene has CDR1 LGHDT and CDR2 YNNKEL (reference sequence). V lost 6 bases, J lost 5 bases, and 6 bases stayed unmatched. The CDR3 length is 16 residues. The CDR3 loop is CASRGTSGGAWETQYF. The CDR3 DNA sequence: TGTGCCAGCAGGGGGACTAGCGGGGGGGCTTGGGAGACCCAGTACTTC.

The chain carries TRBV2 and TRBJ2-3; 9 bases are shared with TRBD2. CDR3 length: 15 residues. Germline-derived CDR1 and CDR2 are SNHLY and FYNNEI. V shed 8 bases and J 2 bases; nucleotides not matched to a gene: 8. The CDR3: CASLEVAGATDTQYF. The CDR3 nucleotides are TGTGCCAGCCTAGAAGTAGCGGGGGCCACAGATACGCAGTATTTT.

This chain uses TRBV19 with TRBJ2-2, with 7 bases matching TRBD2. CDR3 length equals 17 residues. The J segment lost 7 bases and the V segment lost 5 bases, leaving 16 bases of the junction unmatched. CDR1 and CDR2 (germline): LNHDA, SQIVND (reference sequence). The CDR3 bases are TGTGCCAGTAGTGCACATTGGCGTCTCTGGGAGGGCGGGGAGCTGTTTTTT. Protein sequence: CASSAHWRLWEGGELFF.

In DNA, the CDR3 is TGTGCCAGCAGGGGAGCTGGAAACACCATATATTTT. Translated, it gives CASRGAGNTIYF. The chain is built from TRBV5-6 and TRBJ1-3; no reliable D call. CDR1 and CDR2 (germline): SGHDT, YYEEEE. This CDR3 contains 12 residues. V was trimmed by 5 bases and J by 2 bases, leaving 5 bases between them.

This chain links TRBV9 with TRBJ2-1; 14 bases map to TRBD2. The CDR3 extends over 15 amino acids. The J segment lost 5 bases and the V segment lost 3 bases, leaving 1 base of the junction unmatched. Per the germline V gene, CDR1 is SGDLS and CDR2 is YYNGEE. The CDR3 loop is CASSATSGRDNEQFF. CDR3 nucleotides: TGTGCCAGCAGCGCGACTAGCGGGAGGGACAATGAGCAGTTCTTC.

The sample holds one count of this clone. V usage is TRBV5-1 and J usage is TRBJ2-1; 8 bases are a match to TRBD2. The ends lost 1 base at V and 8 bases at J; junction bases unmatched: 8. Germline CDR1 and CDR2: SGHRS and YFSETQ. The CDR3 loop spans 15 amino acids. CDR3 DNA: TGCGCCAGCAGCTTGACTAGCGGATTTCAGGATGAGCAGTTCTTC. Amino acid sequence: CASSLTSGFQDEQFF.

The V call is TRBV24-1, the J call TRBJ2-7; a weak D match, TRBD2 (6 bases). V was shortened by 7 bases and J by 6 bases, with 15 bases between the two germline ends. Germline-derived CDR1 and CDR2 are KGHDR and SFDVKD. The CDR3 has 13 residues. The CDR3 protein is CATSPGRTTEQYF. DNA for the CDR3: TGTGCCACCAGCCCCGGTCGGACTACCGAGCAGTACTTC.

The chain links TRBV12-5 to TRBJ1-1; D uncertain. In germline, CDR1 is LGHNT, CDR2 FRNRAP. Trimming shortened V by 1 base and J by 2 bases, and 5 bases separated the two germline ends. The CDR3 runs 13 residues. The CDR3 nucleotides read TGTGCTAGTGGTTTGGCCTATAACACTGAAGCTTTCTTT. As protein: CASGLAYNTEAFF.

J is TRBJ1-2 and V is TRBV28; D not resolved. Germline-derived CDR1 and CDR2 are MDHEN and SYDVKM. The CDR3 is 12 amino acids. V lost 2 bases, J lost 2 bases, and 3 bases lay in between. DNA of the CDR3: TGTGCCAGCAGTTTAGAGAACTATGGCTACACCTTC. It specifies CASSLENYGYTF.

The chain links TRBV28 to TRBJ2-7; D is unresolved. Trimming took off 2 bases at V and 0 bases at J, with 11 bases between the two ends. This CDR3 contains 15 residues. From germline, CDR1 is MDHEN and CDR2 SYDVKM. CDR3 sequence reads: CASSLQSVASYEQYF. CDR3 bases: TGTGCCAGCAGTTTACAATCGGTAGCCTCCTACGAGCAGTACTTC.

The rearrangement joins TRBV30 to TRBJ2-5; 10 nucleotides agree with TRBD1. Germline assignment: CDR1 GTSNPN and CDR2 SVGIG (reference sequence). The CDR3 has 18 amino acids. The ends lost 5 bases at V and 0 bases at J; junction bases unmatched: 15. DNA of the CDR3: TGTGCCTGGGGGGGGACAGGGGATACTTCATCGTACCAAGAGACCCAGTACTTC. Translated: CAWGGTGDTSSYQETQYF.

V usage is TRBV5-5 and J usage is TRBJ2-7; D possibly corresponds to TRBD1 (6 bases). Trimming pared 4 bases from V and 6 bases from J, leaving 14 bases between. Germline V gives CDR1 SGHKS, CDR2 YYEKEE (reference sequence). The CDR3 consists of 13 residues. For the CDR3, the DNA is TGTGCCAGCAGCGGTGAGGGGGTGGGCGAGCAGTACTTC. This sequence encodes CASSGEGVGEQYF.

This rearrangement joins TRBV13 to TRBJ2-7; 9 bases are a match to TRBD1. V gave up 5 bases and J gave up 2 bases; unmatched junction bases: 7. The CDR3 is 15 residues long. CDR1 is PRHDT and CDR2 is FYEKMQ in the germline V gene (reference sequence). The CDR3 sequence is CASSAGTGSPYEQYF. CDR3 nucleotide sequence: TGTGCCAGCAGCGCCGGGACAGGGAGTCCCTACGAGCAGTACTTC.

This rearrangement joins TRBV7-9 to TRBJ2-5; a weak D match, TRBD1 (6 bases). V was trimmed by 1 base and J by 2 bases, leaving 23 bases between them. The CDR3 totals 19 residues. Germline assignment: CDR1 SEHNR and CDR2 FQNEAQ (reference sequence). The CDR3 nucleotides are TGTGCCAGCAGCTTAGACAACAGGGCCCAAAGGATAGCGCAAGAGACCCAGTACTTC. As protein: CASSLDNRAQRIAQETQYF. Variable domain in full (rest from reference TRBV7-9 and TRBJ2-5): DTGVSQNPRHKITKRGQNVTFRCDPISEHNRLYWYRQTLGQGPEFLTYFQNEAQLEKSRLLSDRFSAERPKGSFSTLEIQRTEQGDSAMYLCASSLDNRAQRIAQETQYFGPGTRLLVL.

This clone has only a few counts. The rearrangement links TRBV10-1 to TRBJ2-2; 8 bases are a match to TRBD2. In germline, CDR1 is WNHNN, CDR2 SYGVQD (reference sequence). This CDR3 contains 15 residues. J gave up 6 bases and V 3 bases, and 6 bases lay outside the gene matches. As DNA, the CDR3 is TGCGCCAGCAGTGATCGACGGGGGGGCCCCGGGGAGCTGTTTTTT. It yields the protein CASSDRRGGPGELFF.

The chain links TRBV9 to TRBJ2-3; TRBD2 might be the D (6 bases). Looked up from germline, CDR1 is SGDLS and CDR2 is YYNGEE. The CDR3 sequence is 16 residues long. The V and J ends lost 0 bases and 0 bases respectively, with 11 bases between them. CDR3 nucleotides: TGTGCCAGCAGCGTAGAGATAGGGACTAGCACAGATACGCAGTATTTT. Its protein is CASSVEIGTSTDTQYF.

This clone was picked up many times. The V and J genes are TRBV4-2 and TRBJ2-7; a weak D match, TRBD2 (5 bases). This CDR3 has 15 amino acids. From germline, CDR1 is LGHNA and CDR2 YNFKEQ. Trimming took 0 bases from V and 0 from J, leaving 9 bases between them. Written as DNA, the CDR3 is TGTGCCAGCAGCCAAGATCGCGGGCCCTCCTACGAGCAGTACTTC. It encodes CASSQDRGPSYEQYF.

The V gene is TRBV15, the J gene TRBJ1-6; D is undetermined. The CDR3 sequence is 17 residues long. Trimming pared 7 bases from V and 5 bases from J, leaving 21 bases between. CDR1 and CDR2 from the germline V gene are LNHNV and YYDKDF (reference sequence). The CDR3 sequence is CATNTGIRVDDNSPLHF. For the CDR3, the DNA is TGTGCCACCAATACCGGGATACGGGTCGACGATAATTCACCCCTCCACTTT. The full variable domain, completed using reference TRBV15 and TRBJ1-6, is DAMVIQNPRYQVTQFGKPVTLSCSQTLNHNVMYWYQQKSSQAPKLLFHYYDKDFNNEADTPDNFQSRRPNTSFCFLDIRSPGLGDTAMYLCATNTGIRVDDNSPLHFGNGTRLTVT.